This T cell receptor (beta chain) is drawn from a study of T cells after somatic rescue of genetic block. Data came from immunoSEQ multiplex PCR; TCRdb stores just in-frame clones and leaves some out. The table shows under 150,000 clones, with about 89% occurring only once. Sequenced material: peripheral blood mononuclear cells (PBMCs). This TCR was recovered from a woman between 18 and 29 years old.

The CDR3 DNA reads as TGCGCCAGCAGCCAAGAGATAGCTAGCACAGATACGCAGTATTTT. Amino acid sequence: CASSQEIASTDTQYF. The genes are TRBV4-1 and TRBJ2-3; D remains unclear. CDR3 length equals 15 residues. V lost 0 bases to trimming and J lost 0 bases, with 7 bases between them. Per the germline V gene, CDR1 is MGHRA and CDR2 is YSYEKL.